The next 31 T cell receptor beta chains were all read from a single sample in a study of blood T cell repertoires in COVID-19. Profiled with immunoSEQ multiplex PCR; TCRdb holds only in-frame clones, not every one. There are roughly 260,000 clones in the sample; 82% occur only once, and more than 4.5% lies in the top ten. Sequenced sample: peripheral blood. The receptor source for this set is an elderly woman with active or convalescent COVID-19.

This chain connects TRBV5-4 to TRBJ2-7, with 9 bases aligning to TRBD1. The CDR3 length is 15 residues. CDR1 is SGHNT, CDR2 YYREEE, per germline (reference sequence). The trim removed 3 bases at V and 5 bases at J, leaving 9 bases unmatched. CDR3 region: CASSYPGTGGDEQYF. In DNA, the CDR3 is TGTGCCAGCAGCTACCCCGGAACAGGGGGCGACGAGCAGTACTTC.

The rearrangement links TRBV28 to TRBJ2-4; weak D call: TRBD2 (5 bases). Trimming left V 4 bases short and J 5 bases short, with 9 bases between. Germline V gives CDR1 MDHEN, CDR2 SYDVKM. CDR3 length equals 13 residues. CDR3 region: CASSSRTQNIQYF. The CDR3 coding sequence is TGTGCCAGCAGTTCCCGGACTCAAAACATTCAGTACTTC.

The rearrangement uses TRBV6-5 and TRBJ1-2, with D possibly being TRBD1 (6 bases). V was trimmed by 8 bases and J by 6 bases, leaving 13 bases between them. The CDR3 is 12 amino acids. Germline CDR1 is MNHEY and CDR2 is SVGAGI. As DNA, the CDR3 is TGTGCCAGCTGGAACACAGGGAATGGCTACACCTTC. Protein: CASWNTGNGYTF.

The chain links TRBV5-1 to TRBJ2-5; D uncertain. Trimming pared 5 bases from V and 4 bases from J, leaving 24 bases between. CDR1 is SGHRS and CDR2 is YFSETQ in the germline V gene. The CDR3 runs to 17 residues. CDR3 sequence reads: CASRLLTSDGALETQYF. The CDR3 DNA is TGCGCCAGCAGATTACTAACGTCCGACGGAGCATTAGAGACCCAGTACTTC.

The rearrangement links TRBV7-9 to TRBJ2-7; D might be TRBD1 (6 bases). The CDR3 runs to 14 residues. Per the germline V gene, CDR1 is SEHNR and CDR2 is FQNEAQ (reference sequence). Trimming cost V 2 bases and J 2 bases, with 10 bases left between them. CDR3 sequence: CASSLSGTPYEQYF. As DNA, the CDR3 is TGTGCCAGCAGCTTATCCGGGACACCCTACGAGCAGTACTTC.

V gene TRBV19 combines with J gene TRBJ2-7; 7 positions match TRBD2. The length of the CDR3 is 13 residues. V was clipped by 4 bases and J by 3 bases; unmatched bases: 3. The germline V gene has CDR1 LNHDA and CDR2 SQIVND (reference sequence). CDR3: CASSTVAGYEQYF. CDR3 sequence (DNA): TGTGCCAGTAGTACCGTAGCGGGCTACGAGCAGTACTTC. Drawing the rest from reference TRBV19 and TRBJ2-7, the complete variable domain is DGGITQSPKYLFRKEGQNVTLSCEQNLNHDAMYWYRQDPGQGLRLIYYSQIVNDFQKGDIAEGYSVSREKKESFPLTVTSAQKNPTAFYLCASSTVAGYEQYFGPGTRLTVT.

The chain has TRBV28 and TRBJ2-7; TRBD2 is a possible D gene (5 bases). V shed 3 bases and J shed 5 bases, with 8 bases lying between them. CDR1 MDHEN and CDR2 SYDVKM come from the germline V gene. The CDR3 runs to 12 residues. The CDR3 DNA reads as TGTGCCAGCAGTTTTTACGGGAACGAGCAGTACTTC. Protein sequence: CASSFYGNEQYF.

This chain connects TRBV29-1 to TRBJ1-1; TRBD1 matches at 9 bases. The CDR3 consists of 14 residues. V dropped 6 bases and J dropped 2; count of bases not matched to a gene: 7. Germline V gene lookup returns CDR1 SQVTM and CDR2 ANQGSEA. For the CDR3, the DNA is TGCAGCGTCATCCGGGACAGGGTAAACACTGAAGCTTTCTTT. Translating it yields CSVIRDRVNTEAFF.

The table lists this clone with a few counts. The J gene is TRBJ2-1, the V gene TRBV5-4; D not certain. The CDR3 sequence is 15 residues long. V was clipped by 2 bases and J by 0 bases, with 9 bases between them. Germline V gives CDR1 SGHNT, CDR2 YYREEE (reference sequence). For the CDR3, the DNA is TGTGCCAGCAGCTTCAAAGCGAGCTCCTACAATGAGCAGTTCTTC. It translates to CASSFKASSYNEQFF.

The gene calls are TRBV6-1 and TRBJ2-5, with 10 bases fitting TRBD2. The CDR3 covers 19 residues. Trimming removed 3 bases from V and 3 bases from J; junction bases left unmatched: 16. Germline V gene lookup returns CDR1 MNHNS and CDR2 SASEGT. CDR3 region: CASSEVVAGGTTKKETQYF. CDR3 coding DNA: TGTGCCAGCAGTGAGGTGGTAGCGGGGGGCACTACCAAGAAAGAGACCCAGTACTTC.

This clone was recorded a few times. This rearrangement joins TRBV28 to TRBJ1-2, with TRBD1 matching over 9 bases. J was trimmed by 4 bases and V by 6 bases; bases with no gene match: 3. The length of the CDR3 is 13 residues. Looked up from germline, CDR1 is MDHEN and CDR2 is SYDVKM. The CDR3 here is CASRRTGVYGYTF. In DNA form, the CDR3 reads TGTGCCAGCAGACGGACAGGGGTCTATGGCTACACCTTC.

The CDR3 bases are TGCGCCAGCAGCCCCGTCGGGGGGATCGATGGCTACACCTTC. It specifies CASSPVGGIDGYTF. The rearrangement uses TRBV5-1 and TRBJ1-2, with D possibly TRBD1 on 5 matching bases. This CDR3 has 14 amino acids. V was clipped by 4 bases and J by 6 bases, with 16 bases between them. Looked up from germline, CDR1 is SGHRS and CDR2 is YFSETQ.

The rearrangement links TRBV29-1 to TRBJ2-2; 10 nucleotides match TRBD2. V lost 7 bases, J lost 7 bases, and 6 bases stayed unmatched. CDR3 length: 13 amino acids. Germline lookup yields CDR1 SQVTM and CDR2 ANQGSEA. The CDR3 nucleotides read TGCAGCGCTGGGACTAGCGCCGGCGGGGAGCTGTTTTTT. Encoded protein: CSAGTSAGGELFF.

The chain is built from TRBV5-6 and TRBJ2-2; 9 bases agree with TRBD1. The V segment lost 4 bases and the J segment 5 bases; nucleotides outside the gene matches: 6. The CDR3 length is 15 residues. Germline loops: CDR1 SGHDT, CDR2 YYEEEE. CDR3 DNA sequence: TGTGCCAGCAGCCCCCGGACAGGGGAAACCGGGGAGCTGTTTTTT. Its translation is CASSPRTGETGELFF.

The table lists this clone with a few counts. This chain uses TRBV3-1 (or the pseudogene TRBV3-2) with TRBJ2-5; 9 bases line up with TRBD2. In germline, CDR1 is LGHDT, CDR2 YNNKEL (reference sequence). The V gene end was trimmed by 5 bases and the J gene end by 5 bases; junction bases not matched to a gene: 12. This CDR3 region has 16 residues. Here the CDR3 reads CASSTRVAGVAETQYF. CDR3 nucleotide sequence: TGTGCCAGCAGCACCCGGGTAGCGGGAGTGGCGGAGACCCAGTACTTC.

V and J are TRBV19 and TRBJ1-5; tentatively, D is TRBD1 (6 bases). The CDR3 consists of 13 residues. V shed 5 bases and J shed 3 bases, with 8 bases lying between them. Germline V gene sequence: CDR1 LNHDA, CDR2 SQIVND (reference sequence). In nucleotides, the CDR3 is TGTGCCAGTAGTGGGGGGGCCAATCAGCCCCAGCATTTT. Protein product: CASSGGANQPQHF. The whole variable domain, remainder taken from reference TRBV19 and TRBJ1-5, is DGGITQSPKYLFRKEGQNVTLSCEQNLNHDAMYWYRQDPGQGLRLIYYSQIVNDFQKGDIAEGYSVSREKKESFPLTVTSAQKNPTAFYLCASSGGANQPQHFGDGTRLSIL.

This clone was detected only once. The chain has TRBV7-8 and TRBJ2-3; D is ambiguous. The germline V gene encodes CDR1 SGHVS and CDR2 FQNEAQ. Trimming pared 5 bases from V and 2 bases from J, leaving 11 bases between. CDR3 size: 14 residues. The CDR3 reads CASSGGVFTDTQYF. In DNA, the CDR3 is TGTGCCAGCAGCGGTGGAGTTTTCACAGATACGCAGTATTTT.

V gene TRBV19 combines with J gene TRBJ1-1; D is perhaps TRBD1 (5 bases). The length of the CDR3 is 12 residues. V dropped 6 bases and J dropped 5 bases, with 10 bases sitting between them. CDR1 is LNHDA and CDR2 is SQIVND in the germline V gene (reference sequence). In nucleotides, the CDR3 is TGTGCCAGTAGCTCGGGGGTTACTGAAGCTTTCTTT. Translated: CASSSGVTEAFF.

The chain is built from TRBV4-2 and TRBJ1-2; the D gene is possibly TRBD1 (6 bases). Germline CDR1 reads LGHNA; CDR2 reads YNFKEQ. The CDR3 sequence is 16 residues long. V was clipped by 0 bases and J by 1 base, with 12 bases between them. In nucleotides, the CDR3 is TGTGCCAGCAGCCAAGACCGGGACACGATTAACTATGGCTACACCTTC. Residues: CASSQDRDTINYGYTF.

This chain joins TRBV27 and TRBJ2-5; the D gene is possibly TRBD2 (6 bases). Germline CDR1 and CDR2: MNHEY and SMNVEV (reference sequence). V was cut by 5 bases and J by 5 bases, with 24 bases left in between. The CDR3 covers 17 residues. Here the CDR3 DNA reads TGTGCCAGCAGTCCCTCTTGGTGGGAGGTTACGGAGGAGACCCAGTACTTC. Translation: CASSPSWWEVTEETQYF.

The chain combines TRBV18 with TRBJ1-1, with D uncertain. Germline CDR1 is KGHSH and CDR2 is LQKENI. The CDR3 is 15 amino acids. V was cut by 4 bases and J by 0 bases, with 12 bases left in between. This CDR3 is CASSLRAGMNTEAFF. The CDR3 DNA follows: TGTGCCAGCTCACTCCGGGCCGGGATGAACACTGAAGCTTTCTTT.

The V call is TRBV24-1, the J call TRBJ2-3; 8 nucleotides align to TRBD2. CDR1 KGHDR and CDR2 SFDVKD come from the germline V gene. The CDR3 runs 15 residues. The J segment lost 4 bases and the V segment lost 4 bases, leaving 6 bases of the junction unmatched. CDR3 nucleotides: TGTGCCACCAGTGAAGGGTCGGGAGGGCCAGATACGCAGTATTTT. Translating gives CATSEGSGGPDTQYF.

CDR3 bases: TGTGCCAGCAGCGTTACTAGACCTGATGAGCAGTTCTTC. It translates to CASSVTRPDEQFF. This chain uses TRBV9 with TRBJ2-1, with a weak D call TRBD2 (5 bases). Germline V gene data show CDR1 as SGDLS and CDR2 as YYNGEE. V was pared by 2 bases and J by 8 bases, with 11 bases between. The CDR3 consists of 13 residues.

V and J are TRBV10-1 and TRBJ2-5, with TRBD1 identical over 9 bases. CDR1 is WNHNN and CDR2 is SYGVQD in the germline V gene (reference sequence). Germline trimming cut 7 bases from V and 8 bases from J; bases unmatched to any gene: 14. The CDR3 spans 15 residues. CDR3 protein: CASIGARDREATQYF. The CDR3 coding sequence is TGCGCCAGCATCGGAGCCCGGGACAGGGAGGCAACCCAGTACTTC.

The chain joins TRBV19 to TRBJ1-2; the D gene is possibly TRBD1 (5 bases). The CDR3 spans 15 residues. Germline-derived CDR1 and CDR2 are LNHDA and SQIVND (reference sequence). V was cut by 6 bases and J by 5 bases, with 19 bases left in between. As DNA, the CDR3 is TGTGCCAGTAGCCTCCGGGACTCCGGTGGGTATGGCTACACCTTC. This encodes CASSLRDSGGYGYTF.

This chain links TRBV2 with TRBJ2-5, with D maybe TRBD2 (6 bases). V was pared by 2 bases and J by 3 bases, with 10 bases between. Germline V gene data show CDR1 as SNHLY and CDR2 as FYNNEI. The CDR3 runs 14 residues. As DNA, the CDR3 is TGTGCCAGCAGTGAATGGGCGGGGAAAGAGACCCAGTACTTC. Protein: CASSEWAGKETQYF.

The rearrangement joins TRBV11-3 to TRBJ2-7; no clear D. Deletions cut 0 bases from V and 6 bases from J, with 6 bases between. Germline-derived CDR1 and CDR2 are SGHNT and YENEEA. The CDR3 loop spans 12 amino acids. The CDR3 DNA reads as TGTGCCAGCAGCTTAGATTTCAGCGAGCAGTACTTC. Its protein product is CASSLDFSEQYF.

The chain has TRBV6-1 and TRBJ1-2; no reliable D call. In germline, CDR1 is MNHNS, CDR2 SASEGT. The CDR3 loop spans 14 amino acids. Trimming pared 2 bases from V and 5 bases from J, leaving 12 bases between. CDR3 protein: CASSEWAATYGYTF. The CDR3 region has the DNA TGTGCCAGCAGTGAATGGGCAGCTACTTATGGCTACACCTTC.

This chain connects TRBV7-2 to TRBJ2-7; 8 nucleotides line up with TRBD1. Germline values: CDR1 SGHTA, CDR2 FQGNSA. This CDR3 has 15 residues. Losses at the gene ends were 0 bases for V and 5 bases for J; bases not matched to a gene: 6. The CDR3 bases are TGTGCCAGCAGCTTAGCTGCGGCAGGGGGCCACGAGCAGTACTTC. Residues: CASSLAAAGGHEQYF.

The sample holds one count of this clone. The V and J genes are TRBV5-5 and TRBJ1-1, with a tentative D call TRBD1 (5 bases). V was cut by 4 bases and J by 0 bases, with 10 bases left in between. Germline V gives CDR1 SGHKS, CDR2 YYEKEE (reference sequence). This CDR3 comprises 14 residues. CDR3 sequence (DNA): TGTGCCAGCAGCCGGGGGGTTGTGAACACTGAAGCTTTCTTT. Its protein is CASSRGVVNTEAFF.

The genes are TRBV4-1 and TRBJ2-7; TRBD1 matches at 7 bases. The V and J ends lost 2 bases and 5 bases, in that order; junction bases with no gene match: 6. The CDR3 spans 14 residues. Looked up from germline, CDR1 is MGHRA and CDR2 is YSYEKL. CDR3 DNA sequence: TGCGCCAGCAGCCAATGGGACAGTCGCCACGAGCAGTACTTC. Its protein is CASSQWDSRHEQYF.